These 9 T cell receptor beta chains came from one sample sequenced in a study of Graves' ophthalmopathy and Graves' hyperthyroidism. CDR3 regions of TCR beta were amplified from RNA transcripts. First-round RT-PCR with HTBI primers preceded a second-round multiplex PCR. TCRdb analysed the multiplex PCR reads with MiXCR anew, one entry per CDR3 protein. Among around 1,200,000 distinct CDR3 sequences, less than 45% were seen once, and the ten largest hold around 10%. Material for sequencing was peripheral blood or thyroid tissue (not recorded which). The source is an adult man with Graves' hyperthyroidism.

This clonotype was seen more than once but under ten times. This chain connects TRBV7-8 to TRBJ2-7; 8 bases agree with TRBD2. The CDR3 extends over 16 amino acids. Unmatched junction bases numbered 9, after V lost 1 base and J lost 4 bases. Germline CDR1 and CDR2: SGHVS and FQNEAQ. The CDR3, as DNA: TGTGCCAGCAGCTTAGGTTTTACTAGCGGAAATTACGAGCAGTACTTC. This sequence encodes CASSLGFTSGNYEQYF. The variable domain in full, completed from reference TRBV7-8 and TRBJ2-7, reads GAGVSQSPRYKVAKRGQDVALRCDPISGHVSLFWYQQALGQGPEFLTYFQNEAQLDKSGLPSDRFFAERPEGSVSTLKIQRTQQEDSAVYLCASSLGFTSGNYEQYFGPGTRLTVT.

This clonotype showed up just a few times. The rearrangement links TRBV12-3 or TRBV12-4 to TRBJ1-5, with D hard to call. The CDR3 totals 13 residues. With 5 bases removed from V and 8 bases from J, the gap between germline ends came to 13 bases. The CDR3 reads CASSRLSVEPQHF. The CDR3 region has the DNA TGTGCCAGCAGTCGACTTTCCGTTGAGCCCCAGCATTTT.

This clonotype occurred many times. This chain links TRBV12-3 or TRBV12-4 with TRBJ1-1; D gene unclear. Trimming stripped 4 bases from V and 7 bases from J, with 13 bases between. The CDR3 has 13 amino acids. The CDR3 DNA is TGTGCCAGCAGTTCCCCCCGGGTGGTTGAAGCTTTCTTT. Protein: CASSSPRVVEAFF.

This clonotype appeared a few times. The chain combines TRBV2 with TRBJ1-5; no definite D call. The CDR3 has 15 amino acids. Germline CDR1 and CDR2: SNHLY and FYNNEI. V shed 2 bases and J shed 0 bases, with 8 bases lying between them. The CDR3 DNA sequence: TGTGCCAGCAGTGAACTAGGGAATAGCAATCAGCCCCAGCATTTT. Amino acids: CASSELGNSNQPQHF.

This clonotype was detected ten times or more. This chain joins TRBV9 and TRBJ1-5; 9 nucleotides line up with TRBD1. The trim removed 3 bases at V and 5 bases at J, leaving 6 bases unmatched. Per the germline V gene, CDR1 is SGDLS and CDR2 is YYNGEE. CDR3 size: 15 residues. CDR3 DNA: TGTGCCAGCAGCGGAACAGGGGGCGGGGATCAGCCCCAGCATTTT. It translates to CASSGTGGGDQPQHF.

This clonotype has at least ten counts. The V call is TRBV6-1, the J call TRBJ2-2; D call uncertain. The CDR3 extends over 14 amino acids. The germline gives CDR1 MNHNS, CDR2 SASEGT. The V end lost 4 bases, the J end lost 3 bases, and 9 bases lay between the germline ends. CDR3 coding DNA: TGTGCCAGCAGTGCCTTGGCGGACACCGGGGAGCTGTTTTTT. Protein: CASSALADTGELFF.

In its sample, this clonotype was seen many times. This chain links TRBV29-1 with TRBJ1-2; D gene ambiguous. The CDR3 runs 15 residues. Germline CDR1 reads SQVTM; CDR2 reads ANQGSEA. Trimming took 8 bases from V and 1 from J, leaving 20 bases between them. CDR3 in amino acids: CSIPQPPRDNYGYTF. The CDR3 region has the DNA TGCAGCATTCCCCAACCACCTAGGGATAACTATGGCTACACCTTC.

The chain has TRBV10-3 and TRBJ2-7; D gene uncertain. Germline CDR1 and CDR2: ENHRY and SYGVKD. The V end lost 8 bases, the J end lost 1 base, and 6 bases lay between the germline ends. This CDR3 is built from 11 residues. CDR3 sequence (DNA): TGTGCCATCGCGGCTTCCTACGAGCAGTACTTC. Protein product: CAIAASYEQYF.

This clonotype was seen a handful of times. Mismatch with germline at one junction end may stem from a read error. The chain uses TRBV7-9 and TRBJ1-1; D is perhaps TRBD1 (5 bases). CDR1 and CDR2 from the germline V gene are SEHNR and FQNEAQ (reference sequence). This CDR3 contains 16 residues. CDR3 nucleotide sequence: TGTGCCAGAAGCTTAGGATGGGGCAGGCCAAGGACTGAAGCTTTCTTT. It codes for CARSLGWGRPRTEAFF. The full variable domain, completed using reference TRBV7-9 and TRBJ1-1, is DTGVSQNPRHKITKRGQNVTFRCDPISEHNRLYWYRQTLGQGPEFLTYFQNEAQLEKSRLLSDRFSAERPKGSFSTLEIQRTEQGDSAMYLCARSLGWGRPRTEAFFGQGTRLTVV.